This TCR beta chain came from a study of post-analysis software for immune sequencing data. Whole-study findings and limits: In patients, five or six TRBV segments were more frequent than in controls, with TRBV5-6, TRBV5-1 and TRBV20-1 among them.

cDNA libraries of TCR beta carried unique molecular identifiers. TCRdb used MiXCR to reprocess the PCR reads, holding one entry per CDR3 protein. The sample shows about 680,000 distinct CDR3 sequences, approximately 60% of them seen only once. A word on this clonotype: Antigen unknown.

The CDR3 has 12 amino acids. Trimming cost V 3 bases and J 2 bases, with 7 bases left between them. Germline CDR1 reads DFQATT; CDR2 reads SNEGSKA (reference sequence). The receptor was isolated from a girl aged 2-10 years with multiple sclerosis. The V call is TRBV20-1, the J call TRBJ1-1; no reliable D call. Sequenced sample: blood. The CDR3 region is CSASGGNTEAFF. The DNA for the CDR3 is TGCAGTGCTAGCGGCGGTAACACTGAAGCTTTCTTT.